This T cell receptor (beta chain) is drawn from a study of human T cells and chemical hapten exposure. There are a few counts of this clonotype. Documented time point: patch test 2, 6 weeks after DPC sensitization. The treatment denotes: therapeutic diphenylcyclopropenone sensitization with weekly scalp DPC. Germline lookup yields CDR1 SGHKS and CDR2 YYEKEE (reference sequence). This CDR3 is 16 amino acids long. Trimming removed 1 base from V and 5 bases from J, with 18 bases in between. TCRdb reprocessed the RACE reads via MiXCR and lists one record per CDR3 protein. The sample has hundreds of thousands of distinct CDR3 sequences; roughly 6.3% are singletons.

The TCR originated in a woman aged 18-29 years with alopecia areata. Some clones in this sample may be carry-over from other donors' samples. The gene calls are TRBV5-5 and TRBJ1-1; no definite D call. The source was whole blood, collected in connection with sensitization to the hapten diphenylcyclopropenone (DPC). The CDR3 DNA follows: TGTGCCAGCAGCTTGAGAGGCCGCTGGGTGGAAACTGAAGCTTTCTTT. The encoded protein is CASSLRGRWVETEAFF.